The text below deals with one T cell receptor beta chain. Its target antigen remains unknown. No base-level quality is on record; no much larger clone is a single base apart. The cysteine opens and the phenylalanine closes a CDR3 of 15 amino acids. Of the read, only the CDR3 DNA is kept; its 45 bases are in frame from base 1. Looking up the germline V gene yields CDR1 MNHEY and CDR2 SVGAGI. V is clipped by 6 bases and J by 1 base, and the sequence between their germline boundaries is 13 bases long. These data come from a study of control samples from healthy donors and cancer patients (dated by TCRdb to the early 2020s). The method behind the library was the immunoSEQ multiplex PCR assay. As stored in TCRdb, this immuneACCESS dataset retains in-frame rearrangements with V and J assigned. A fraction of the clones does not appear; measured against another copy, unresolved V genes explain less than half of the discrepancy, and the remainder lacks a known reason. The sample records under 150,000 clones, around 90% of which are singletons. In total, the top ten clones hold roughly 2.5% of the sample.

Sequenced sample: blood. The clonotype comes from a woman between 70 and 85 years old in good health. Here the chain combines TRBV6-5 and TRBJ2-1; the D segment cannot be called with confidence. The nucleotide sequence is TGTGCCAGCAGAAGGTGGTTATTTTCCTACAATGAGCAGTTCTTC. This translates into CASRRWLFSYNEQFF.